What follows are 14 T cell receptor beta chains derived from one specimen sequenced in a study of T cells in Graves' hyperthyroidism and ophthalmopathy. RNA transcripts were the template for amplifying TCR beta CDR3 regions. TCR CDR3 regions were first amplified by RT-PCR with HTBI primers. Each CDR3 protein gets one entry after TCRdb re-called the multiplex PCR reads with MiXCR. The data hold nearly 600,000 distinct CDR3 sequences, with 11% to 15% observed a single time. The sample taken for sequencing was blood. These receptor sequences come from a woman in her 30s with Graves' hyperthyroidism that later progressed to Graves' ophthalmopathy.

At least ten counts were recorded for this clonotype. This chain connects TRBV7-8 to TRBJ2-2; 8 nucleotides match TRBD2. The junction had 4 bases not matched to a gene; V was cut back by 4 bases and J by 0 bases. In germline, CDR1 is SGHVS, CDR2 FQNEAQ. This CDR3 region has 16 residues. The CDR3 reads CASSSREGPNTGELFF. CDR3 nucleotide sequence: TGTGCCAGCAGCTCCCGGGAGGGACCGAACACCGGGGAGCTGTTTTTT.

The chain links TRBV4-2 to TRBJ1-4, with D possibly matching TRBD1 (5 bases). CDR3 length equals 15 residues. The germline V gene has CDR1 LGHNA and CDR2 YNFKEQ. V gave up 4 bases and J gave up 5 bases, with 14 bases separating them. In nucleotides, the CDR3 is TGTGCCAGCAGCCCCGTGGGGGGGGGAAATGAAAAACTGTTTTTT. Translated: CASSPVGGGNEKLFF.

This clonotype was picked up a small number of times. The chain combines TRBV4-3 with TRBJ1-2; D perhaps matches TRBD1 (6 bases). Germline V gene sequence: CDR1 LGHNA, CDR2 YSLEER. The CDR3 covers 16 residues. Trimming removed 4 bases at V and 2 bases at J, with 17 bases between. For the CDR3, the DNA is TGCGCCAGCAGCCGGGGGCAGAGTGTATCCAACTATGGCTACACCTTC. Encoded protein: CASSRGQSVSNYGYTF.

This clonotype was detected ten times or more. The V call is TRBV20-1, the J call TRBJ1-4; tentatively, D is TRBD1 (5 bases). This CDR3 has 13 residues. The germline V gene has CDR1 DFQATT and CDR2 SNEGSKA (reference sequence). The V end was cut by 6 bases, the J end by 3 bases, with 11 bases between. The CDR3 DNA follows: TGCAGTGCCTCAGGGCTTGCTAATGAAAAACTGTTTTTT. Translation: CSASGLANEKLFF.

V and J are TRBV6-1 and TRBJ2-2, with 7 bases matching TRBD2. V lost 0 bases, J lost 1 base, and 14 bases stayed unmatched. Germline V gene data show CDR1 as MNHNS and CDR2 as SASEGT. The CDR3 has 20 amino acids. This chain's CDR3 is CASSEAYYLGLAENTGELFF. The CDR3 DNA is TGTGCCAGCAGTGAAGCGTATTATTTGGGGCTAGCGGAGAACACCGGGGAGCTGTTTTTT.

This clonotype was detected a few times. This chain links TRBV7-9 with TRBJ2-7; 7 bases match TRBD1. The CDR3 has 13 residues. The trim removed 8 bases at V and 0 bases at J, leaving 4 bases unmatched. The germline V gene has CDR1 SEHNR and CDR2 FQNEAQ (reference sequence). In DNA, the CDR3 is TGTGCCAGCCTTGGACAGGTCTCCTACGAGCAGTACTTC. Translating gives CASLGQVSYEQYF.

The table lists this clonotype with many counts. The chain uses TRBV20-1 and TRBJ2-7, with D possibly called TRBD1 or TRBD2 (6 bases each). Trimming shortened V by 2 bases and J by 3 bases, and 26 bases separated the two germline ends. The CDR3 spans 18 residues. Germline V gives CDR1 DFQATT, CDR2 SNEGSKA (reference sequence). In nucleotides, the CDR3 is TGCAGTGCTAGACAAGACCGGGTAGCGGCCACAGGGTTCTACGAGCAGTACTTC. This translates into CSARQDRVAATGFYEQYF.

This clonotype occurred many times. The V and J genes are TRBV7-9 and TRBJ2-3, with 8 bases identical to TRBD1. Unmatched junction bases numbered 7, after V lost 6 bases and J lost 2 bases. Germline V lookup: CDR1 SEHNR, CDR2 FQNEAQ (reference sequence). The length of the CDR3 is 15 residues. CDR3 protein: CASRPRTGPTDTQYF. CDR3 in DNA: TGTGCCAGCAGACCCAGGACAGGGCCCACAGATACGCAGTATTTT.

This clonotype showed up just a few times. The V and J genes are TRBV6-6 and TRBJ2-5; TRBD2 agrees at 12 bases. V trimming: 0 bases; J trimming: 4 bases; junction bases outside the gene matches: 3. Germline CDR1 is MNHNY and CDR2 is SVGAGI (reference sequence). The CDR3 spans 16 residues. The CDR3 loop reads CASSYSALAGGETQYF. The DNA for the CDR3 is TGTGCCAGCAGTTACTCAGCACTAGCGGGAGGAGAGACCCAGTACTTC.

V is TRBV4-3 and J is TRBJ2-7, with 8 positions matching TRBD2. Germline values: CDR1 LGHNA, CDR2 YSLEER. V dropped 2 bases and J dropped 3; count of bases not matched to a gene: 6. The CDR3 sequence is 15 residues long. The CDR3 reads CASSQPAAGDYEQYF. CDR3 sequence (DNA): TGCGCCAGCAGCCAACCCGCAGCGGGAGACTACGAGCAGTACTTC.

The CDR3 DNA reads as TGTGCCAGCTCATCCTTAGCGGGAGCAACAAGGGATGAGCAGTTCTTC. Translated, it gives CASSSLAGATRDEQFF. This chain links TRBV18 with TRBJ2-1, with 9 positions matching TRBD2. V was pared by 5 bases and J by 8 bases, with 13 bases of the junction left unmatched. The length of the CDR3 is 16 residues. The germline CDR1 and CDR2 sequences are KGHSH and LQKENI.

The chain uses TRBV6-1 and TRBJ2-1; 7 positions agree with TRBD2. Per germline, CDR1 MNHNS and CDR2 SASEGT. The CDR3 covers 14 residues. With V trimmed by 5 bases and J by 10 bases, 11 bases remained unmatched. CDR3 protein: CASSPPGRAGEQFF. In DNA form, the CDR3 reads TGTGCCAGCAGTCCTCCGGGGAGGGCCGGAGAGCAGTTCTTC.

This clonotype was seen at least ten times. V is TRBV7-2 and J is TRBJ2-5; D gene unclear. Deletions cut 4 bases from V and 4 bases from J, with 7 bases between. This CDR3 spans 12 amino acids. CDR1 and CDR2 from the germline V gene are SGHTA and FQGNSA. The CDR3 DNA sequence: TGTGCCAGCAGCTATCAATTAGAGACCCAGTACTTC. The encoded protein is CASSYQLETQYF.

This clonotype was recorded at least ten times. The gene calls are TRBV11-1 and TRBJ2-7; no definite D call. The CDR3 loop spans 14 amino acids. Germline assignment: CDR1 SGHAT and CDR2 FQDESV (reference sequence). V was clipped by 3 bases and J by 2 bases, with 11 bases between them. CDR3 protein: CASSFTDGAYEQYF. The CDR3, as DNA: TGTGCCAGCAGCTTCACCGACGGCGCCTACGAGCAGTACTTC.